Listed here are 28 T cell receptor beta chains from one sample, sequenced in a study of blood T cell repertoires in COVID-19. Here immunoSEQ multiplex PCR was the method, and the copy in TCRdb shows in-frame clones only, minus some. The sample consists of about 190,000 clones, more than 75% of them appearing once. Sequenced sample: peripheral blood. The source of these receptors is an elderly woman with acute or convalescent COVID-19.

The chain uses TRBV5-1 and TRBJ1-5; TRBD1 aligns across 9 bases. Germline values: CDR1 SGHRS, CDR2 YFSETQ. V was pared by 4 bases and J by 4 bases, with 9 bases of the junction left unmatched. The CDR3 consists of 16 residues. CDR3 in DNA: TGCGCCAGCAGCGCCTTACCTGACAGGGGGAATCAGCCCCAGCATTTT. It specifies CASSALPDRGNQPQHF.

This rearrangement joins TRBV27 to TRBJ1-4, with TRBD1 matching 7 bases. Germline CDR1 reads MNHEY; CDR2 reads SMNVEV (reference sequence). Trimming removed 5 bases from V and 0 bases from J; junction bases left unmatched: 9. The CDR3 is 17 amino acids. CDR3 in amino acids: CASSPWGQRPTNEKLFF. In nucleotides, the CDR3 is TGTGCCAGCAGTCCCTGGGGACAGAGACCAACTAATGAAAAACTGTTTTTT.

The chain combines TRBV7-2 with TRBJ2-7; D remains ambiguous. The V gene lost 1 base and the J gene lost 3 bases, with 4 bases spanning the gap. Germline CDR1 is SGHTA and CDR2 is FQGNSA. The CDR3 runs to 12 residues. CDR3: CASSLVGYEQYF. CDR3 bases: TGTGCCAGCAGCTTAGTCGGCTACGAGCAGTACTTC. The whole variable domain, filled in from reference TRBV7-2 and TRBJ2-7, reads GAGVSQSPSNKVTEKGKDVELRCDPISGHTALYWYRQSLGQGLEFLIYFQGNSAPDKSGLPSDRFSAERTGGSVSTLTIQRTQQEDSAVYLCASSLVGYEQYFGPGTRLTVT.

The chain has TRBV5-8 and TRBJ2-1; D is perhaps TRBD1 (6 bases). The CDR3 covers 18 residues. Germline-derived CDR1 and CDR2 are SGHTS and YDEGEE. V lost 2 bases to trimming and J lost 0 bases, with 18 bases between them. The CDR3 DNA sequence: TGTGCCAGCAGCTTTTCGACGGGCATGACAGGCTCCTACAATGAGCAGTTCTTC. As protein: CASSFSTGMTGSYNEQFF. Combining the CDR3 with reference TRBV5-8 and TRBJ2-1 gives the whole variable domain EAGVTQSPTHLIKTRGQQATLRCSPISGHTSVYWYQQALGLGLQFLLWYDEGEERNRGNFPPRFSGRQFPNYSSELNVNALELEDSALYLCASSFSTGMTGSYNEQFFGPGTRLTVL.

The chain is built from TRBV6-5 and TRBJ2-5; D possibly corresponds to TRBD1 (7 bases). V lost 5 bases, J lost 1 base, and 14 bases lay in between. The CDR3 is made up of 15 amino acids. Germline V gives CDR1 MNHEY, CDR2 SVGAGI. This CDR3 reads CASSPAGQPQETQYF. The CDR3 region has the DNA TGTGCCAGCAGTCCTGCGGGACAGCCCCAAGAGACCCAGTACTTC.

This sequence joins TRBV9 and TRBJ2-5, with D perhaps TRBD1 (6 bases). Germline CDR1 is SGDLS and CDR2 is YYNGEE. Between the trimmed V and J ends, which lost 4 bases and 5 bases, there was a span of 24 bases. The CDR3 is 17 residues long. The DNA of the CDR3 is TGTGCCAGCAGCTCAAGCCCCCGGGACATCGCGGGTGAGACCCAGTACTTC. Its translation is CASSSSPRDIAGETQYF.

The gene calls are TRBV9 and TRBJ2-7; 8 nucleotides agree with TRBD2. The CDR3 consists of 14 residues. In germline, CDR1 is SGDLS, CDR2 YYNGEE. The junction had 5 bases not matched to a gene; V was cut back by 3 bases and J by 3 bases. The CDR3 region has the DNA TGTGCCAGCAGCGCGGGACTAGACGACTACGAGCAGTACTTC. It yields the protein CASSAGLDDYEQYF. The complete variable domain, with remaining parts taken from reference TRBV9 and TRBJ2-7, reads DSGVTQTPKHLITATGQRVTLRCSPRSGDLSVYWYQQSLDQGLQFLIQYYNGEERAKGNILERFSAQQFPDLHSELNLSSLELGDSALYFCASSAGLDDYEQYFGPGTRLTVT.

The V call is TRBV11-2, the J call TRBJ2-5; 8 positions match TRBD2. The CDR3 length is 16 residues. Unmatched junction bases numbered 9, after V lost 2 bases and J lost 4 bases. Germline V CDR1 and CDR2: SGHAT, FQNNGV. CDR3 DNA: TGTGCCAGCAGCTTAAGGATTAGCGGGATTATAGAGACCCAGTACTTC. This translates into CASSLRISGIIETQYF.

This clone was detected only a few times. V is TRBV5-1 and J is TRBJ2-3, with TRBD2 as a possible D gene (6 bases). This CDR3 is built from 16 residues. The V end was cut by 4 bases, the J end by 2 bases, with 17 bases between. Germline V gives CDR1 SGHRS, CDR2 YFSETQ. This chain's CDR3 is CASSRSTRWVTDTQYF. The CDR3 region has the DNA TGCGCCAGCAGCCGTTCGACTAGATGGGTCACAGATACGCAGTATTTT. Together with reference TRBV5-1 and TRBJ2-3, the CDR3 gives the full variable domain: KAGVTQTPRYLIKTRGQQVTLSCSPISGHRSVSWYQQTPGQGLQFLFEYFSETQRNKGNFPGRFSGRQFSNSRSEMNVSTLELGDSALYLCASSRSTRWVTDTQYFGPGTRLTVL.

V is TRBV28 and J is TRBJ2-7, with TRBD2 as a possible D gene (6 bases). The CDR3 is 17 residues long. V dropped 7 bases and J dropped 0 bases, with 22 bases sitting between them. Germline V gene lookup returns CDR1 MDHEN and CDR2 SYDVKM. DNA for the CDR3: TGTGCCAGCATATCTGGCGGGGAAGGAGGGCACTCCTACGAGCAGTACTTC. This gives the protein CASISGGEGGHSYEQYF.

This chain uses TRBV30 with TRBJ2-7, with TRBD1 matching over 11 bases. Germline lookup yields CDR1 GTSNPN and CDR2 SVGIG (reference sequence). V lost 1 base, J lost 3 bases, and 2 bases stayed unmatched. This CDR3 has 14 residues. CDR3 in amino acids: CAWSEDRGHYEQYF. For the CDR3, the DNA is TGTGCCTGGAGTGAGGACAGGGGGCACTACGAGCAGTACTTC.

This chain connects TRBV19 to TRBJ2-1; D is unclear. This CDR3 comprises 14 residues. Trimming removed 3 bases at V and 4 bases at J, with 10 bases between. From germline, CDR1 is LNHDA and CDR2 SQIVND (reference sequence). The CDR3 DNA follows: TGTGCCAGTAGTATTGGTGAAGCGTACAATGAGCAGTTCTTC. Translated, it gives CASSIGEAYNEQFF.

In nucleotides, the CDR3 is TGCGCCAGCAGCGGCATAACAGGGGGTAATGAAAAACTGTTTTTT. Residues: CASSGITGGNEKLFF. The chain links TRBV5-1 to TRBJ1-4; 8 bases are shared with TRBD1. The CDR3 runs to 15 residues. Germline assignment: CDR1 SGHRS and CDR2 YFSETQ. J lost 4 bases, V lost 4 bases, and 6 bases had no gene match.

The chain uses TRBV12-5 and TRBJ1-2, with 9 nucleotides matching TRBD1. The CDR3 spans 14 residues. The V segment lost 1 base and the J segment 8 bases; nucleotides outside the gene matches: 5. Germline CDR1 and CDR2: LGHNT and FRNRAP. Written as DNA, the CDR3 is TGTGCTAGTGGTTTGGGACAGGGGGAGCGGGGCTACACCTTC. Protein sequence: CASGLGQGERGYTF.

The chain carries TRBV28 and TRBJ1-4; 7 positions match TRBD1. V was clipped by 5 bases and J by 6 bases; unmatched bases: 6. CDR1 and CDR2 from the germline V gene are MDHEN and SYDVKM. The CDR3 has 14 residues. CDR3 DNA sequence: TGTGCCAGCAGTGAGGGGGCGCAGTATGAAAAACTGTTTTTT. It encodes CASSEGAQYEKLFF.

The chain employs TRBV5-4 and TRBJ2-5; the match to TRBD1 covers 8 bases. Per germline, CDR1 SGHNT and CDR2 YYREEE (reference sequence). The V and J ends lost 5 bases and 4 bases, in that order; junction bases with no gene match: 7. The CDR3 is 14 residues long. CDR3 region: CASSQDRAGETQYF. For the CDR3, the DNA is TGTGCCAGCAGTCAGGACAGGGCGGGAGAGACCCAGTACTTC.

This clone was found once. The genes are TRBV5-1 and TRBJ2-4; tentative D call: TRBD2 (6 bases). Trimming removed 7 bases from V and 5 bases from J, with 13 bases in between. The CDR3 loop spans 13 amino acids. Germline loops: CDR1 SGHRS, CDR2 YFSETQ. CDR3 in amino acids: CASSGDWENIQYF. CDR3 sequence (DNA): TGCGCCAGCTCGGGAGACTGGGAAAACATTCAGTACTTC.

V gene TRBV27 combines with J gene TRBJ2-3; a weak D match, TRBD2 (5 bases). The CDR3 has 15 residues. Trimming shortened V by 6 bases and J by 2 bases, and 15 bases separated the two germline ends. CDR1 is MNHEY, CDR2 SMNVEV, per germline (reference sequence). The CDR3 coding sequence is TGTGCCAGCAGGGCCGACTACCCTTCCACAGATACGCAGTATTTT. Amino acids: CASRADYPSTDTQYF.

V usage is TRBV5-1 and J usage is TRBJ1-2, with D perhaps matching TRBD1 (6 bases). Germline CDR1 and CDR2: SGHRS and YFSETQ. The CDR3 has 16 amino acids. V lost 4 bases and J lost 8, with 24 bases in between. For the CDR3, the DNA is TGCGCCAGCAGCCTAAATCTGGCGGAGGGAGGGGGGGGCTACACCTTC. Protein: CASSLNLAEGGGGYTF. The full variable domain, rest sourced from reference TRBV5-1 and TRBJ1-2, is KAGVTQTPRYLIKTRGQQVTLSCSPISGHRSVSWYQQTPGQGLQFLFEYFSETQRNKGNFPGRFSGRQFSNSRSEMNVSTLELGDSALYLCASSLNLAEGGGGYTFGSGTRLTVV.

The DNA of the CDR3 is TGTGCCAGCAGCCCACCAGGGGAGTGGTATGGCTACACCTTC. Protein: CASSPPGEWYGYTF. V usage is TRBV7-9 and J usage is TRBJ1-2; tentative D call: TRBD1 (6 bases). Germline CDR1 and CDR2: SEHNR and FQNEAQ (reference sequence). V was pared by 5 bases and J by 5 bases, with 15 bases between. The CDR3 runs 14 residues.

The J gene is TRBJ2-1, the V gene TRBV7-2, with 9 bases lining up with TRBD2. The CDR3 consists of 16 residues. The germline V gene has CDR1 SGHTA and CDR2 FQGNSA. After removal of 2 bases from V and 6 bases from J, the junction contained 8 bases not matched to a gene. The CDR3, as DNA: TGTGCCAGCAGCTTATTTTCTAGCGGGAATCGCAATGAGCAGTTCTTC. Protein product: CASSLFSSGNRNEQFF.

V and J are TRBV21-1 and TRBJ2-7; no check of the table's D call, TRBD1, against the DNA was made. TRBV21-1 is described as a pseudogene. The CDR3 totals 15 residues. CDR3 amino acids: CASDPPGQGSYQQYF. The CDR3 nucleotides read TGTGCCAGCGATCCCCCCGGACAGGGAAGTTACCAGCAGTACTTC.

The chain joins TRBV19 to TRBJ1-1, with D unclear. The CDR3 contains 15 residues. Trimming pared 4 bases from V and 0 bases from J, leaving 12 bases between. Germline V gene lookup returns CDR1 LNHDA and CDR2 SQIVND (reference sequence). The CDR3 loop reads CASSTTPEVNTEAFF. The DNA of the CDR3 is TGTGCCAGTAGTACAACCCCGGAGGTGAACACTGAAGCTTTCTTT.

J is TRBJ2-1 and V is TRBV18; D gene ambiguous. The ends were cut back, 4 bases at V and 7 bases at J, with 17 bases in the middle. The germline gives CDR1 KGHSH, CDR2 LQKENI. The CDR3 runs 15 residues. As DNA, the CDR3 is TGTGCCAGCTCACGAAGAAGCGATAGGATAAATGAGCAGTTCTTC. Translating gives CASSRRSDRINEQFF.

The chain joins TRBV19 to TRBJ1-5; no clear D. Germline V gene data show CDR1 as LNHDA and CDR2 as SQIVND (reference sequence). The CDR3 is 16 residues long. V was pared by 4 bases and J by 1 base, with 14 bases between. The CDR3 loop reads CASSTHPGFSNQPQHF. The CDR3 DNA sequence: TGTGCCAGTAGTACACACCCGGGGTTCAGCAATCAGCCCCAGCATTTT.

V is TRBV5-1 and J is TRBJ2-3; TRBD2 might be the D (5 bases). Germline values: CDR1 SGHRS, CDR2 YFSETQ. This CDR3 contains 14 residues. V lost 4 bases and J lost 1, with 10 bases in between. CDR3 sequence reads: CASSAFSGTDTQYF. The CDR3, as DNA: TGCGCCAGCAGCGCGTTTAGCGGCACAGATACGCAGTATTTT.

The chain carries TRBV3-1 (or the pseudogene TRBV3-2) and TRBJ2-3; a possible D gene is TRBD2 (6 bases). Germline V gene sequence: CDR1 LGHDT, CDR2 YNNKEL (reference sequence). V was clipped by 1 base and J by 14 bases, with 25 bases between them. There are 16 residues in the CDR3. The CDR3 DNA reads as TGTGCCAGCAGCCAAGTCGGGTCCCGGACGGCCGGCGGGGTGTATTTT. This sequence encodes CASSQVGSRTAGGVYF.

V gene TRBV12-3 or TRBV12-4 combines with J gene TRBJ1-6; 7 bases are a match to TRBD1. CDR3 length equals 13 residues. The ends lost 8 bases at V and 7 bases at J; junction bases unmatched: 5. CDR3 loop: CASWDSLNSPLHF. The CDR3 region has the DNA TGTGCCAGCTGGGACAGCTTGAATTCACCCCTCCACTTT.